This T cell receptor beta chain originates from a study of vaccination effects on CD4 cells after COVID-19. Overall study context: Sampling of a couple of convalescent patients took place 16 days and one week prior to vaccination.

The CDR3 has 19 residues. J gave up 2 bases and V 2 bases, and 14 bases lay outside the gene matches. The germline V gene encodes CDR1 MNHNS and CDR2 SASEGT. Some clones are missing from TCRdb's copy, which holds only in-frame ones; the method was immunoSEQ multiplex PCR. The sample records nearly 45,000 clones, roughly two thirds being singletons. Antigen-specific CD4+ T cells were expanded with viral peptide pools in the ViraFEST assay before sequencing. The authors isolated CD4+ T cells after around nine days of culture. Convalescent patients had PCR-confirmed SARS-CoV-2 infection between March and December 2020. In regard to this clone: Its antigen is still unknown.

Here the sequenced sample was CD4+ T cells from PBMCs cultured with a peptide pool, taken before COVID-19 vaccination. This receptor was obtained from a human donor who had a prior SARS-CoV-2 infection. The chain recombines TRBV6-1 with TRBJ1-5, with 8 bases identical to TRBD1. Here the CDR3 DNA reads TGTGCCAGCAGTGAACGCCTCTTGACAGGGGTAAACGGCAATCAGCCCCAGCATTTT. This encodes CASSERLLTGVNGNQPQHF.